Below are 27 T cell receptor beta chains sequenced from a single sample in a study of blood T cells in healthy people across ages. A second PCR of roughly 7 to 11 cycles used a sample-barcoded 5' primer and a J-beta primer mix. TCRdb re-derived calls from the 5' RACE reads in MiXCR, one entry per CDR3 protein. The data hold approximately 800,000 distinct CDR3 sequences, with 62% observed a single time. Sequenced input: blood. These receptors were collected from a man aged 25 to 40 in good health.

This rearrangement joins TRBV28 to TRBJ2-5; D is ambiguous. Germline assignment: CDR1 MDHEN and CDR2 SYDVKM. Trimming took off 8 bases at V and 3 bases at J, with 4 bases between the two ends. The CDR3 runs to 10 residues. The DNA of the CDR3 is TGTGCCAGCCCGGAAGAGACCCAGTACTTC. Amino acid sequence: CASPEETQYF.

The V and J genes are TRBV28 and TRBJ2-1; the D is unclear. V lost 7 bases and J 0 bases, leaving 19 bases between the germline ends. Germline assignment: CDR1 MDHEN and CDR2 SYDVKM. The CDR3 length is 17 residues. The CDR3 protein is CASTSAGYRSSYNEQFF. The CDR3 coding sequence is TGTGCCAGCACCTCTGCTGGCTATCGCAGCTCCTACAATGAGCAGTTCTTC. Filled out from reference TRBV28 and TRBJ2-1, the complete variable domain reads DVKVTQSSRYLVKRTGEKVFLECVQDMDHENMFWYRQDPGLGLRLIYFSYDVKMKEKGDIPEGYSVSREKKERFSLILESASTNQTSMYLCASTSAGYRSSYNEQFFGPGTRLTVL.

This clonotype was found a few times. Here the CDR3 reads CASSYSSFDREQFF. The DNA of the CDR3 is TGTGCCAGCAGTTACTCGTCATTCGACAGGGAGCAGTTCTTC. This chain links TRBV6-5 with TRBJ2-1; tentatively, D is TRBD1 (6 bases). V was trimmed by 0 bases and J by 10 bases, leaving 13 bases between them. The CDR3 totals 14 residues. From germline, CDR1 is MNHEY and CDR2 SVGAGI.

The chain carries TRBV11-2 and TRBJ2-5, with 12 bases matching TRBD2. V trimming: 5 bases; J trimming: 2 bases; junction bases outside the gene matches: 18. CDR1 and CDR2 from the germline V gene are SGHAT and FQNNGV. The CDR3 runs 20 residues. CDR3 loop: CASSPEGLAGGHSGQETQYF. In DNA form, the CDR3 reads TGTGCCAGCAGCCCAGAGGGTCTAGCGGGGGGGCACTCTGGACAAGAGACCCAGTACTTC.

This clonotype was counted a few times. This chain uses TRBV15 with TRBJ2-3; D is unresolved. Trimming took 0 bases from V and 6 from J, leaving 10 bases between them. There are 14 residues in the CDR3. From germline, CDR1 is LNHNV and CDR2 YYDKDF (reference sequence). CDR3 amino acids: CATSREQGADTQYF. CDR3 nucleotides: TGTGCCACCAGCAGAGAACAAGGAGCCGATACGCAGTATTTT.

This chain connects TRBV11-2 to TRBJ2-5; D uncertain. CDR1 is SGHAT and CDR2 is FQNNGV in the germline V gene. Trimming stripped 5 bases from V and 1 base from J, with 11 bases between. The CDR3 consists of 14 residues. CDR3 coding DNA: TGTGCCAGCAGCCCCGAGGATCTCCAAGAGACCCAGTACTTC. This encodes CASSPEDLQETQYF. Full variable domain (rest looked up from reference TRBV11-2 and TRBJ2-5): EAGVAQSPRYKIIEKRQSVAFWCNPISGHATLYWYQQILGQGPKLLIQFQNNGVVDDSQLPKDRFSAERLKGVDSTLKIQPAKLEDSAVYLCASSPEDLQETQYFGPGTRLLVL.

This rearrangement joins TRBV2 to TRBJ2-3, with no clear D. The CDR3 contains 13 residues. Trimming stripped 6 bases from V and 11 bases from J, with 18 bases between. CDR1 is SNHLY and CDR2 is FYNNEI in the germline V gene. The CDR3 loop reads CASSSGVQARQYF. The CDR3 bases are TGTGCCAGCAGCAGTGGGGTTCAGGCTAGGCAGTATTTT.

The chain links TRBV3-1 to TRBJ2-6; 12 positions agree with TRBD1. V was clipped by 4 bases and J by 0 bases; unmatched bases: 1. CDR1 is LGHDT, CDR2 YNNKEL, per germline (reference sequence). There are 17 residues in the CDR3. CDR3 sequence reads: CASSPGQGASGANVLTF. The CDR3 bases are TGTGCCAGCAGCCCGGGACAGGGGGCCTCTGGGGCCAACGTCCTGACTTTC. Full variable domain (rest looked up from reference TRBV3-1 and TRBJ2-6): DTAVSQTPKYLVTQMGNDKSIKCEQNLGHDTMYWYKQDSKKFLKIMFSYNNKELIINETVPNRFSPKSPDKAHLNLHINSLELGDSAVYFCASSPGQGASGANVLTFGAGSRLTVL.

This clonotype came up a few times. V usage is TRBV9 and J usage is TRBJ1-1; TRBD1 aligns across 10 bases. With V trimmed by 3 bases and J by 4 bases, 6 bases remained unmatched. Germline V CDR1 and CDR2: SGDLS, YYNGEE. This CDR3 region has 15 residues. CDR3 DNA sequence: TGTGCCAGCAGCGCCCGGGACAGGGGAGGCACTGAAGCTTTCTTT. Residues: CASSARDRGGTEAFF.

This clonotype was recorded only once. The genes are TRBV4-2 and TRBJ2-4; TRBD2 might be the D (7 bases). CDR1 and CDR2 from the germline V gene are LGHNA and YNFKEQ. The CDR3 loop spans 14 amino acids. V was cut by 1 base and J by 8 bases, with 12 bases left in between. The CDR3 nucleotides are TGTGCCAGCAGCCAAGCAGAGGGGGGGGACATTCAGTACTTC. It specifies CASSQAEGGDIQYF.

A few counts support this clonotype. The chain employs TRBV7-3 and TRBJ2-1; D is unclear. The CDR3 runs to 13 residues. Germline values: CDR1 SGHTA, CDR2 FQGTGA. Trimming left V 2 bases short and J 5 bases short, with 7 bases between. CDR3 coding DNA: TGTGCCAGCAGCTTACTTCAGGACAATGAGCAGTTCTTC. It specifies CASSLLQDNEQFF.

This clonotype was seen more than once but under ten times. Relative to the germline gene, one junction end is altered; a read error may explain this. The chain is built from TRBV6-6 and TRBJ1-2; tentatively, D is TRBD1 (6 bases). The CDR3 length is 17 residues. CDR1 MNHNY and CDR2 SVGAGI come from the germline V gene (reference sequence). CDR3 nucleotides: TGCGCCAGCTATGAGTCCTGGGCCAGGGGCAAAACCTATGGCTACACCTTC. It is translated as CASYESWARGKTYGYTF.

This chain connects TRBV19 to TRBJ1-5, with D unclear. Trimming removed 4 bases at V and 4 bases at J, with 11 bases between. This CDR3 is built from 14 residues. Germline loops: CDR1 LNHDA, CDR2 SQIVND (reference sequence). The DNA of the CDR3 is TGTGCCAGTAGTACCCACAGACGTAATCAGCCCCAGCATTTT. Translated: CASSTHRRNQPQHF.

The rearrangement joins TRBV19 to TRBJ2-4, with 7 bases fitting TRBD1. The assigned J gene may be wrong: the sequence end matches TRBJ2-7 better. In germline, CDR1 is LNHDA, CDR2 SQIVND (reference sequence). The CDR3 sequence is 14 residues long. CDR3 sequence: CASSMVGGDYEQYF. In DNA form, the CDR3 reads TGTGCCAGTAGTATGGTAGGGGGCGACTACGAGCAGTACTTC.

This clonotype occurred once. The CDR3 nucleotides are TGTGCCACCAGCAGAGGAATAAGGGACATCAGAGGAACAGATACGCAGTATTTT. Translation gives CATSRGIRDIRGTDTQYF. The chain carries TRBV15 and TRBJ2-3, with a possible D match to TRBD1 (6 bases). The CDR3 extends over 18 amino acids. Deletions cut 1 base from V and 3 bases from J, with 20 bases between. Per germline, CDR1 LNHNV and CDR2 YYDKDF (reference sequence).

The rearrangement links TRBV28 to TRBJ1-5; D unresolved. Germline lookup yields CDR1 MDHEN and CDR2 SYDVKM. This CDR3 is built from 16 residues. Trimming stripped 6 bases from V and 0 bases from J, with 15 bases between. CDR3 sequence reads: CASSPEGLYSNQPQHF. CDR3 in DNA: TGTGCCAGCAGCCCAGAGGGTCTGTATAGCAATCAGCCCCAGCATTTT.

The chain has TRBV20-1 and TRBJ1-5; TRBD1 matches 8 bases. Looked up from germline, CDR1 is DFQATT and CDR2 is SNEGSKA (reference sequence). V shed 1 base, J shed 5 bases, and the junction held 4 bases outside the gene matches. This CDR3 is 14 amino acids long. The CDR3 sequence is CSARALTGDQPQHF. The CDR3 bases are TGCAGTGCTAGAGCCTTGACAGGGGATCAGCCCCAGCATTTT.

The CDR3 DNA reads TGTGCCAGCAGCTTAGGACGGAGATACGAGCAGTACTTC. The encoded protein is CASSLGRRYEQYF. The chain joins TRBV5-5 to TRBJ2-7; D is unresolved. CDR1 is SGHKS, CDR2 YYEKEE, per germline (reference sequence). The CDR3 extends over 13 amino acids. Trimming shortened V by 2 bases and J by 4 bases, and 10 bases separated the two germline ends.

V gene TRBV4-3 combines with J gene TRBJ2-1; 7 bases agree with TRBD2. This CDR3 is built from 18 residues. Germline loops: CDR1 LGHNA, CDR2 YSLEER. J lost 2 bases, V lost 0 bases, and 10 bases had no gene match. CDR3 residues: CASSQDAGDLLTYNEQFF. CDR3 nucleotides: TGCGCCAGCAGCCAAGATGCGGGGGACTTACTGACCTACAATGAGCAGTTCTTC.

The chain has TRBV6-1 and TRBJ2-5; 7 bases match TRBD1. CDR1 and CDR2 (germline): MNHNS, SASEGT. CDR3 length: 13 residues. V was pared by 7 bases and J by 4 bases, with 6 bases of the junction left unmatched. The CDR3 nucleotides read TGTGCCAGCACACAGGGGTTGGGAGAGACCCAGTACTTC. The encoded protein is CASTQGLGETQYF.

The V call is TRBV7-3, the J call TRBJ1-1; 9 positions match TRBD1. CDR1 SGHTA and CDR2 FQGTGA come from the germline V gene. CDR3 length: 19 amino acids. J gave up 0 bases and V 5 bases, and 16 bases lay outside the gene matches. The CDR3 region is CASSARQGDKNPMNTEAFF. The CDR3 DNA reads as TGTGCCAGCAGCGCCCGACAGGGGGACAAGAACCCCATGAACACTGAAGCTTTCTTT.

As regards this clonotype: One junction end disagrees with the germline gene, perhaps due to a read error. The V call is TRBV7-2, the J call TRBJ2-2; 11 bases map to TRBD1. Looked up from germline, CDR1 is SGHTA and CDR2 is FQGNSA. The CDR3 runs 15 residues. The CDR3 region is CASSFGQGAAGELFF. The CDR3 DNA reads TGCGCCAGCAGCTTCGGACAGGGGGCGGCCGGGGAGCTGTTTTTT. The whole variable domain, remainder taken from reference TRBV7-2 and TRBJ2-2, is GAGVSQSPSNKVTEKGKDVELRCDPISGHTALYWYRQSLGQGLEFLIYFQGNSAPDKSGLPSDRFSAERTGGSVSTLTIQRTQQEDSAVYLCASSFGQGAAGELFFGEGSRLTVL.

V usage is TRBV7-9 and J usage is TRBJ2-7; TRBD1 aligns across 8 bases. Looked up from germline, CDR1 is SEHNR and CDR2 is FQNEAQ (reference sequence). The CDR3 spans 15 residues. The V segment lost 5 bases and the J segment 0 bases; nucleotides outside the gene matches: 6. The CDR3 sequence: CASSRPDRDSYEQYF. CDR3 DNA: TGTGCCAGCAGCCGCCCGGACAGGGACTCCTACGAGCAGTACTTC.

Comments on this clonotype: The junction departs from germline at one end; a sequencing error may be responsible. This chain uses TRBV5-1 with TRBJ2-1; no definite D call. The CDR3 has 13 residues. Germline V gene lookup returns CDR1 SGHRS and CDR2 YFSETQ. The CDR3 spells CASILGHSDVRFF. In nucleotides, the CDR3 is TGCGCCAGCATCTTGGGTCATTCGGACGTTCGGTTCTTC. The variable domain in full, with the rest retrieved from reference TRBV5-1 and TRBJ2-1, is KAGVTQTPRYLIKTRGQQVTLSCSPISGHRSVSWYQQTPGQGLQFLFEYFSETQRNKGNFPGRFSGRQFSNSRSEMNVSTLELGDSALYLCASILGHSDVRFFGPGTRLTVL.

About this clonotype itself: A much larger clone differs by one base, so this may be a read error. The rearrangement links TRBV4-2 to TRBJ2-7; the D gene is possibly TRBD1 (5 bases). This CDR3 is 15 amino acids long. Trimming took off 1 base at V and 7 bases at J, with 17 bases between the two ends. Germline V gives CDR1 LGHNA, CDR2 YNFKEQ. The DNA of the CDR3 is TGTGCCAGCAGCCAAGTGCAGGGAAGGTGGGGTGAGCAGTACTTC. It is translated as CASSQVQGRWGEQYF.

V usage is TRBV5-6 and J usage is TRBJ2-7; D may match TRBD1 or TRBD2 (5 bases each). V lost 3 bases, J lost 7 bases, and 14 bases lay in between. CDR3 size: 13 residues. Per germline, CDR1 SGHDT and CDR2 YYEEEE. The CDR3 loop reads CASSSGRPREQYF. The CDR3, as DNA: TGTGCCAGCAGCTCGGGACGGCCTAGGGAGCAGTACTTC.

This clonotype has just a few counts. V gene TRBV4-3 combines with J gene TRBJ2-1; D gene unclear. CDR3 length: 12 amino acids. Trimming took off 1 base at V and 9 bases at J, with 7 bases between the two ends. Per germline, CDR1 LGHNA and CDR2 YSLEER. CDR3 amino acids: CASSQGWTEQFF. The CDR3 DNA sequence: TGCGCCAGCAGCCAAGGGTGGACTGAGCAGTTCTTC.